This T cell receptor (beta chain) was obtained from a study of T-cell reconstitution after alpha-beta-depleted transplantation in children. A TCRbeta library incorporating unique molecular identifiers was prepared. TCRdb ran MiXCR on the PCR reads and lists one entry per CDR3 protein. Of fewer than 250,000 distinct CDR3 sequences listed, 6.5% to 10% are singletons. Worth noting for this clonotype: What it binds is unknown.

Germline values: CDR1 MRHNA, CDR2 SNTAGT. This CDR3 is 12 amino acids long. Losses at the gene ends were 10 bases for V and 9 bases for J; bases not matched to a gene: 9. Study-level points and caveats: By one year post-transplant, T-cell counts and diversity largely arose from T cells that were newly produced. Certain patients had high TCRbeta diversity at day 60, and it came from recipient T cells and thymic progenitors that survived. The origin of alpha-beta T cells about two months after transplant was reportedly several hundred expanded graft clones.

This receptor was identified in a male patient between 10 and 17 years old who had a stem cell transplant for acute lymphoblastic leukemia, so the T cells may come from the graft donor. Sequenced here: PBMCs, mostly from graft donor cells, sampled 180 days after TCRalphabeta/CD19-depleted stem cell transplant. V gene TRBV6-4 combines with J gene TRBJ2-1, with TRBD1 matching 7 bases. The CDR3 sequence is CATRTGHIEQFF. The CDR3 DNA is TGTGCCACCCGGACAGGCCACATTGAGCAGTTCTTC.